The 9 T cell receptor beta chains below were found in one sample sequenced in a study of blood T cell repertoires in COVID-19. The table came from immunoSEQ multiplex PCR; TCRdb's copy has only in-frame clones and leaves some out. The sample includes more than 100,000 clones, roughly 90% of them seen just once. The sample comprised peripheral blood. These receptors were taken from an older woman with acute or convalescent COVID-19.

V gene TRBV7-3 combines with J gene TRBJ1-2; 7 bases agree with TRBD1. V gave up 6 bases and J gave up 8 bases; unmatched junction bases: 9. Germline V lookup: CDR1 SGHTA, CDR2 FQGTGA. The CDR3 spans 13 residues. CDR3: CASRSGTVEGYTF. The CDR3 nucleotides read TGTGCCAGCAGGTCCGGGACAGTGGAGGGCTACACCTTC.

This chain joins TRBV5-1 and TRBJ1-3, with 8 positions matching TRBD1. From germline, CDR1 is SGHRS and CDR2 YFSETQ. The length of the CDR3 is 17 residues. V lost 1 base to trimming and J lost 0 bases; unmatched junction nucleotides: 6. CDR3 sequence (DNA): TGCGCCAGCAGCTTGAGCACAGGGGGAATCTCTGGAAACACCATATATTTT. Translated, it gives CASSLSTGGISGNTIYF.

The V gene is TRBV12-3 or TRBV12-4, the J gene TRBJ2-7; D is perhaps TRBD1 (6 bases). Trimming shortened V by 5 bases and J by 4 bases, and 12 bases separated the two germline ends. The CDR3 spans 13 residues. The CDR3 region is CASSPTGWYEQYF. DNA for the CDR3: TGTGCCAGCAGTCCAACAGGGTGGTACGAGCAGTACTTC.

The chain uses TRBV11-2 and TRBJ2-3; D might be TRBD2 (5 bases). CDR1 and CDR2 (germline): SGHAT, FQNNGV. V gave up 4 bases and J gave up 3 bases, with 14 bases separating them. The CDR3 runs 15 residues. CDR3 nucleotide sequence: TGTGCCAGCAGCTCGGACTTTTTTACTACAGATACGCAGTATTTT. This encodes CASSSDFFTTDTQYF.

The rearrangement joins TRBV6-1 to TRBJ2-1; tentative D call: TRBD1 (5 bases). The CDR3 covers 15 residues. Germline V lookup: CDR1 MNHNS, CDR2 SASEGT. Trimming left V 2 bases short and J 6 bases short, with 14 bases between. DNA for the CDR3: TGTGCCAGCAGTGAAAGGGGAATATTAACCAATGAGCAGTTCTTC. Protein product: CASSERGILTNEQFF.

CDR3 in DNA: TGTGCCAGCACCCCAGGGTTCGGGAATTCACCCCTCCACTTT. Translation: CASTPGFGNSPLHF. The chain combines TRBV27 with TRBJ1-6; D is possibly TRBD1 (5 bases). The V end was cut by 7 bases, the J end by 7 bases, with 14 bases between. The length of the CDR3 is 14 residues. Germline assignment: CDR1 MNHEY and CDR2 SMNVEV (reference sequence).

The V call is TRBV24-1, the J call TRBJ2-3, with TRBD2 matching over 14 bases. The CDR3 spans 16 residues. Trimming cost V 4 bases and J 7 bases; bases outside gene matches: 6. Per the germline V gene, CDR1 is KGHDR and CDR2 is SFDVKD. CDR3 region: CATSEGTSGRGNTQYF. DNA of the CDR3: TGTGCCACCAGTGAAGGGACTAGCGGGAGAGGAAATACGCAGTATTTT.

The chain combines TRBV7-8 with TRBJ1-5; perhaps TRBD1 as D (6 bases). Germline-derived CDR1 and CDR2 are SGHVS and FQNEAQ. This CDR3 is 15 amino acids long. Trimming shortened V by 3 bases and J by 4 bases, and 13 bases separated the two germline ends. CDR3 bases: TGTGCCAGCAGCTTGGTCGGGACACTTAATCAGCCCCAGCATTTT. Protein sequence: CASSLVGTLNQPQHF.

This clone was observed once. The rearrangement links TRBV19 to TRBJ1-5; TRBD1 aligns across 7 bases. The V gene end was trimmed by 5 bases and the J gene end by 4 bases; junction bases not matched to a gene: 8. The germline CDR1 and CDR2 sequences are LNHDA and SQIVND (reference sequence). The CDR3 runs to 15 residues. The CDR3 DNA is TGTGCCAGTAGTCTGGGACAGAACCATAATCAGCCCCAGCATTTT. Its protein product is CASSLGQNHNQPQHF.